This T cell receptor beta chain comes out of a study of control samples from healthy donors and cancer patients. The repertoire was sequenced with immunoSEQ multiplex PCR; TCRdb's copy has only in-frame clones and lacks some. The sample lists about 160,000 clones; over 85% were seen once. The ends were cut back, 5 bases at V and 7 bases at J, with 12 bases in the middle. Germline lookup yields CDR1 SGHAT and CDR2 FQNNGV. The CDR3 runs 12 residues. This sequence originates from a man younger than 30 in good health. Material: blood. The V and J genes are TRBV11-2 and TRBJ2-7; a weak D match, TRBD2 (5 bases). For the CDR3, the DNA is TGTGCCAGCAGCCCACAACCGGGGGAGCAGTACTTC. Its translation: CASSPQPGEQYF.